The subject of this entry is one TCR beta chain. What it binds is not known. Looked up from germline, CDR1 is SGHDT and CDR2 is YYEEEE. The CDR3 spans 14 residues. Trimming at V came to 2 bases and at J to 3 bases, leaving 4 bases not matched to a gene. Extraction and reverse transcription of RNA yielded cDNA as the sequencing template. Sequencing was performed with immunoSEQ multiplex PCR; in TCRdb, only in-frame clones are kept and a portion is missing. The sample lists 150,000 to 200,000 clones; 55% to 65% were seen once. This sample was included in a study of CD8+ T cells in alopecia areata. Whole-study results and caveats: Normal skin's resident alphabeta T cells are sequenced alongside lesional scalp T cells. Scalp lesions, especially in alopecia totalis/universalis, had higher clonality than normal scalp. Possibly because of HLA-related factors, TCR sharing was less clear across patients than in mice.

This chain joins TRBV5-6 and TRBJ2-7, with 8 nucleotides matching TRBD2. This receptor was obtained from a human donor in good health. Sequencing was performed on CD4+ T cells sorted from blood. The CDR3 loop reads CASSLREGYYEQYF. The CDR3 region has the DNA TGTGCCAGCAGCTTACGGGAGGGGTACTACGAGCAGTACTTC.